What follows is one T cell receptor (beta chain) and its context. The sample belongs to a study of blood T cell repertoires in COVID-19. Study-wide background: Collection of acute and convalescent COVID-19 samples took place in the United States, Italy and Spain. In each case, the material was cDNA or gDNA derived from T cells, B-cell-depleted T cells, or PBMCs.

This CDR3 is built from 18 residues. CDR1 SGHDT and CDR2 YYEEEE come from the germline V gene. V shed 3 bases and J shed 0 bases, with 18 bases lying between them. Per the authors' pipeline: Scientists estimated how many nucleated cells there were by amplifying reference gene primers. Generated by immunoSEQ multiplex PCR, the TCRdb table keeps only in-frame clones and is missing some. The V and J calls and clone size were taken over from that table, and D and trimming were inferred from the DNA. The sample shows roughly 230,000 clones, 70% to 90% of them seen only once. This TCR was recovered from a woman aged 60-70 years with active or convalescent COVID-19. Source material: peripheral blood. The chain couples TRBV5-6 to TRBJ1-4; D is possibly TRBD1 (5 bases). The DNA of the CDR3 is TGTGCCAGCAGCTCCACAGGTTTCCTACTTGCAACTAATGAAAAACTGTTTTTT. It codes for CASSSTGFLLATNEKLFF.